This T cell receptor (beta chain) was profiled in a study of blood T cells in healthy people across ages. The V gene end was trimmed by 1 base and the J gene end by 4 bases; junction bases not matched to a gene: 9. Germline CDR1 and CDR2: LGHNA and YSLEER. The CDR3 runs to 17 residues. Next came a second PCR, run for about 7 to 12 cycles, which used a sample-barcoded 5' primer along with a J-beta primer mix. TCRdb fed the 5' RACE reads into MiXCR, producing one record per CDR3 protein. This sample has fewer than 900,000 distinct CDR3 sequences, with around 40% found just once. The sample taken for sequencing was blood. The genes are TRBV4-3 and TRBJ2-1; 8 positions match TRBD2. This clonotype originated in a woman in her sixties in good health. This CDR3 reads CASSQAPASGGYNEQFF. The CDR3 coding sequence is TGCGCCAGCAGCCAAGCCCCAGCCAGCGGGGGATACAATGAGCAGTTCTTC.